A selection of T cell receptor beta chains follows, all from one sample in a study of T cells expressing NK-cell markers. From the 5' RACE reads, TCRdb lists one entry per CDR3 protein and no DNA. The sample holds fewer than 400,000 distinct CDR3 sequences. The sequencing sample was made of blood T cells: a sorted CD56 or NKG2C T cell subset, CD4+ or CD8+ T cells, or bulk PBMC T cells (not recorded which). The receptors shown here come from a man aged 18-69 years in good health. CDR3s include the opening cysteine and the closing phenylalanine or tryptophan.

>TRBJ1-3|TRBV6-1
CASSRDFPGNTIYF
>TRBJ1-2|TRBV5-1
CASSLADSDYGYTF
>TRBJ1-2|TRBV18
CASSPDRGYGYTF
>TRBJ2-4|TRBV12-5
CASGLVLFGKGRREENIQYF
>TRBJ2-7|TRBV18
CASSPQGLHEQYF
>TRBJ2-3|TRBV6-1
CASSEEQLSSTDTQYF
>TRBJ2-3|TRBV5-1
CASSSTGTLRTDTQYF
>TRBJ2-5|TRBV7-3
CASSLSPQGTQYF
>TRBJ2-6|TRBV12-5
CASGPGLGAGANVLTF
>TRBJ2-7|TRBV5-6
CASSRGGGGESSYEQYF
>TRBJ2-1|TRBV20-1
CSAPRQGANEQFF
>TRBJ1-1|TRBV7-9
CASSPGTGGEAFF
>TRBJ2-3|TRBV2
CASSKNPTDTQYF
>TRBJ2-3|TRBV7-7
CASSPRLRELDTDTQYF
>TRBJ1-6|TRBV3-1
CASSQQTVSPLHF
>TRBJ1-3|TRBV4-2
CASSQIWGTAGNTIYF
>TRBJ2-3|TRBV5-1
CASSLLEGLAGDTQYF
>TRBJ2-7|TRBV5-4
CASSRGISAVSSYEQYF
>TRBJ1-2|TRBV7-2
CASSLAKTVANYGYTF
>TRBJ2-5|TRBV11-2
CASRPDIAGNVETQYF
>TRBJ1-2|TRBV12-3/TRBV12-4
CASSSPDRINYGYTF
>TRBJ2-3|TRBV20-1
CSVGGGPPGAPAYTDTQYF
>TRBJ2-1|TRBV7-2
CASSLVGMYNEQFF
>TRBJ2-5|TRBV5-1
CASSISPGLAQGQYF
>TRBJ1-6|TRBV4-1
CASSPGPPGIGNSPLHF
>TRBJ1-4|TRBV7-9
CQPGGVGDPNEKLFF
>TRBJ2-1|TRBV6-6
CATRSSYNEQFF
>TRBJ2-5|TRBV28
CASSFVPTTFQETQYF
>TRBJ2-4|TRBV28
CASRLSDRGTVAKNIQYF
>TRBJ2-6|TRBV2
CATPGGAPGANVLTF
>TRBJ1-2|TRBV2
CASSEAYGGYTF
>TRBJ2-5|TRBV28
CASPDRSGVQETQYF
>TRBJ2-1|TRBV2
CASSELLAGNEQFF
>TRBJ2-7|TRBV6-6
CASSSFGGGEQYF
>TRBJ2-2|TRBV5-1
CASNEALGGGGPLVGELFF
>TRBJ1-1|TRBV5-6
CASSLADRAHTEAFF
>TRBJ2-1|TRBV19
CASSKPGLAGGRRNEQFF
>TRBJ1-1|TRBV9
CASSVLTEAFF
>TRBJ2-7|TRBV2
CANSGTKGYEQYF
>TRBJ2-1|TRBV21-1
CASSKRTEETYNEQFF
>TRBJ1-1|TRBV18
CASSPRQGKDTEAFF
>TRBJ2-5|TRBV7-9
CASSLIGTGFGETQYF
>TRBJ2-5|TRBV20-1
CSAYRGSGHQETQYF
>TRBJ1-5|TRBV20-1
CSASPQADSNQPQHF
>TRBJ1-2|TRBV7-2
CASSLGLKGGIYGYTF
>TRBJ2-5|TRBV7-9
CASSKGTQTQYF
>TRBJ1-3|TRBV5-1
CASSQGRTSGNTIYF
>TRBJ2-1|TRBV20-1
CSASGLAGRQFF
>TRBJ1-1|TRBV29-1
CSVYMNTEAFF
>TRBJ1-1|TRBV28
CASSSHGGVGFF
>TRBJ2-7|TRBV20-1
CSAGDSRSTPYEQYF
>TRBJ2-4|TRBV9
CASSLAPGTSANIQYF
>TRBJ2-7|TRBV20-1
CSARKTSGGVQEQYF
>TRBJ2-7|TRBV20-1
CSASGDRRTYEQYF
>TRBJ2-5|TRBV10-3
CAIKGEGQETQYF
>TRBJ2-3|TRBV12-5
CASGLNVGETQYF
>TRBJ1-6|TRBV20-1
CSAKIQYNSPLHF
>TRBJ1-6|TRBV5-1
CASSLARERNSPLHF